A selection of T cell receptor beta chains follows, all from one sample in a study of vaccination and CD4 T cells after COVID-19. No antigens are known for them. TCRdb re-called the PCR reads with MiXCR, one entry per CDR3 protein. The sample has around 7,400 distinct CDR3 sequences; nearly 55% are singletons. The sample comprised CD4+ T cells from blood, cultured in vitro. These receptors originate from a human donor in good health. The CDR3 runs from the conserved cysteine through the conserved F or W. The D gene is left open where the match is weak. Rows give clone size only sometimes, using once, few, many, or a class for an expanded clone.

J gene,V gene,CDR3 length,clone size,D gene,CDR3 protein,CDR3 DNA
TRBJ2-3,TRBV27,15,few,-,CASSFRLVSTDTQYF,TGTGCCAGCAGTTTTCGGCTAGTTAGCACAGATACGCAGTATTTT
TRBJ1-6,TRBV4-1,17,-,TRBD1,CASSQDRGQGRNSPLHF,TGCGCCAGCAGCCAAGATCGGGGACAGGGGCGAAATTCACCCCTCCACTTT
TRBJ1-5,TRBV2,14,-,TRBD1,CASNRDSSNQPQHF,TGTGCCAGCAACAGGGACAGTAGCAATCAGCCCCAGCATTTT
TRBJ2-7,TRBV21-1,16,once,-,CASSKRVYGGPYEQYF,TGTGCCAGCAGCAAAAGAGTGTACGGGGGACCCTACGAGCAGTACTTC
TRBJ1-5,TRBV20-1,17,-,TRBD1,CSARDSGTGVLNQPQHF,TGCAGTGCTAGAGATAGCGGGACAGGGGTTCTAAATCAGCCCCAGCATTTT
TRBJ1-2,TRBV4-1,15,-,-,CASSQGAGQIYGYTF,TGCGCCAGCAGCCAAGGGGCGGGACAAATCTATGGCTACACCTTC
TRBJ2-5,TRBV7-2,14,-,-,CASSLEGLAETQYF,TGTGCCAGCAGCTTGGAAGGGCTCGCAGAGACCCAGTACTTC
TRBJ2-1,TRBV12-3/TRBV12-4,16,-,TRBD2,CASTKSTSGSYNEQFF,TGTGCCAGCACCAAAAGTACTAGCGGAAGCTACAATGAGCAGTTCTTC
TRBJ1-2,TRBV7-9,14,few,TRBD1,CASSARDRLYGYTF,TGTGCCAGCAGCGCCCGGGACAGGCTTTATGGCTACACCTTC
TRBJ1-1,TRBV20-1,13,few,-,CSAWRGLNTEAFF,TGCAGTGCCTGGCGAGGCTTGAACACTGAAGCTTTCTTT
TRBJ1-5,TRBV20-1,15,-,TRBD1,CSAGSDRESNQPQHF,TGCAGTGCTGGATCGGACAGGGAAAGCAATCAGCCCCAGCATTTT
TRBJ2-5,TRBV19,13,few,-,CASSPSPVETQYF,TGTGCCAGTAGCCCCTCCCCCGTCGAGACCCAGTACTTC
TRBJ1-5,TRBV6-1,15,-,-,CASSPGGTGNQPQHF,TGTGCCAGCAGCCCTGGGGGCACGGGCAATCAGCCCCAGCATTTT
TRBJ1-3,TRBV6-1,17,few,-,CASSAGETGTSGNTIYF,TGTGCCAGCAGTGCGGGTGAGACAGGTACCTCGGGAAACACCATATATTTT
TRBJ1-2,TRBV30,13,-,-,CAWSVVRDYGYTF,TGTGCCTGGAGTGTAGTCAGGGACTATGGCTACACCTTC
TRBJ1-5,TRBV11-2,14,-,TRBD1,CASSSGTGKQPQHF,TGTGCCAGCAGCTCCGGGACAGGGAAGCAGCCCCAGCATTTT
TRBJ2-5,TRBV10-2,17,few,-,CASSHQDGGGEEETQYF,TGCGCCAGCAGTCACCAGGATGGCGGAGGGGAGGAAGAGACCCAGTACTTC
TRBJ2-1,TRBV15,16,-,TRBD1,CATSRGTGSSYNEQFF,TGTGCCACCAGCAGAGGGACAGGGAGCTCCTACAATGAGCAGTTCTTC
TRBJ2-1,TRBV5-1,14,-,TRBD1,CASSLGDSYNEQFF,TGCGCCAGCAGCTTGGGGGACAGTTACAATGAGCAGTTCTTC
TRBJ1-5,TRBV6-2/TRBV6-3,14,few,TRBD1,CASTRDRAPQPQHF,TGTGCCAGCACCCGGGACAGGGCCCCTCAGCCCCAGCATTTT
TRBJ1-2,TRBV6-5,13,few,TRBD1,CASSSTGVYGYTF,TGTGCCAGCAGTTCGACAGGGGTCTATGGCTACACCTTC
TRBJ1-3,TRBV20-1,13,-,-,CSASRSTGNTIYF,TGCAGTGCTAGTCGCAGCACTGGAAACACCATATATTTT
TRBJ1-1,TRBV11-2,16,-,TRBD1,CASSPGQGKTGTEAFF,TGTGCCAGCAGCCCAGGACAGGGAAAGACGGGGACTGAAGCTTTCTTT
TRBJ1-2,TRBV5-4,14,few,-,CASSLGPLGSSYTF,TGTGCCAGCAGCCTAGGACCCCTTGGGTCCAGCTACACCTTC
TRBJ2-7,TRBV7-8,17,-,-,CASSLGSVESGSREKYF,TGTGCCAGCAGCTTAGGGTCAGTGGAATCTGGATCTCGGGAAAAGTACTTC
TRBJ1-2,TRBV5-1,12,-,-,CASRQGADGYTF,TGCGCCAGCAGACAGGGTGCAGATGGCTACACCTTC
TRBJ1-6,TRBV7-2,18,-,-,CASSLDPAGLSRDSPLHF,TGTGCCAGCAGCTTAGACCCGGCAGGGCTAAGTCGCGATTCACCCCTCCACTTT
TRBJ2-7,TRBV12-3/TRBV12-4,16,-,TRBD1,CASSLALGQGTYEQYF,TGTGCCAGCAGTTTAGCGTTGGGACAGGGGACCTACGAGCAGTACTTC
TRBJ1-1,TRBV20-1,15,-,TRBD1,CSARDPGQGITEAFF,TGCAGTGCTAGAGACCCGGGACAGGGGATCACTGAAGCTTTCTTT
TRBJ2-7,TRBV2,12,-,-,CASMSGSYEQYF,TGTGCCAGCATGAGTGGCTCCTACGAGCAGTACTTC
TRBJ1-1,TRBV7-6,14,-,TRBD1,CASSLGQGATEAFF,TGTGCCAGCAGCTTAGGACAGGGGGCCACTGAAGCTTTCTTT
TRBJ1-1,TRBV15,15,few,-,CATSRDGGSGTEAFF,TGTGCCACCAGCAGAGATGGGGGAAGTGGCACTGAAGCTTTCTTT
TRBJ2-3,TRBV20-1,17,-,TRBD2,CSARRLAGGPGTDTQYF,TGCAGTGCTAGGCGGCTAGCGGGAGGGCCGGGCACAGATACGCAGTATTTT
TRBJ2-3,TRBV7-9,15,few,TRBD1,CASSGTGGVSDTQYF,TGTGCCAGCAGCGGTACAGGGGGCGTATCAGATACGCAGTATTTT
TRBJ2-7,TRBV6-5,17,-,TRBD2,CASSYRPAGGRSHEQYF,TGTGCCAGCAGTTATAGGCCAGCGGGGGGTCGCTCCCACGAGCAGTACTTC
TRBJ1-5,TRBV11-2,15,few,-,CASSQTGHSNQPQHF,TGTGCCAGCAGCCAGACGGGGCATAGCAATCAGCCCCAGCATTTT
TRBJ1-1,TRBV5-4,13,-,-,CASRPETESEAFF,TGTGCCAGCAGACCCGAGACTGAGTCTGAAGCTTTCTTT
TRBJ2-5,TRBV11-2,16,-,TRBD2,CASSPGTSGVLETQYF,TGTGCCAGCAGCCCTGGGACTAGCGGGGTTTTAGAGACCCAGTACTTC
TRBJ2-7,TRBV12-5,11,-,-,CASGVTYEQYF,TGTGCTAGTGGTGTCACGTACGAGCAGTACTTC
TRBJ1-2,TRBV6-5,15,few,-,CASSYSRGREDGYTF,TGTGCCAGCAGTTACTCGAGGGGCAGGGAAGATGGCTACACCTTC
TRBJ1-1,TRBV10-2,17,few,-,CASTGLRGRGRGTEAFF,TGCGCCAGCACCGGGCTGCGCGGCAGGGGCAGAGGGACTGAAGCTTTCTTT
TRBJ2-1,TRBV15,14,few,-,CATSRDGGNNEQFF,TGTGCCACCAGCAGAGATGGCGGGAACAATGAGCAGTTCTTC
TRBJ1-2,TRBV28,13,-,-,CASSLQGNYGYTF,TGTGCCAGCAGTTTACAGGGAAACTATGGCTACACCTTC
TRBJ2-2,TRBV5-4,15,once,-,CASTDGGKNTGELFF,TGTGCCAGCACCGATGGGGGAAAGAACACCGGGGAGCTGTTTTTT
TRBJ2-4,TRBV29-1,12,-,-,CSVGPGSDIQYF,TGCAGCGTTGGCCCGGGATCGGACATTCAGTACTTC
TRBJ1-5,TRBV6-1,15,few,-,CASSGPIVGNQPQHF,TGTGCCAGCAGTGGCCCAATTGTAGGCAATCAGCCCCAGCATTTT
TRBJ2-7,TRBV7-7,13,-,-,CASSIGTASEQYF,TGTGCCAGCAGCATCGGGACGGCCTCCGAGCAGTACTTC
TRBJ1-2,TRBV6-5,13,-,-,CASSYSGGYGYTF,TGTGCCAGCAGTTACTCGGGGGGCTATGGCTACACCTTC
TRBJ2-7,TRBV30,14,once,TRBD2,CAWGTSGITYEQYF,TGTGCCTGGGGCACTAGCGGGATTACCTACGAGCAGTACTTC
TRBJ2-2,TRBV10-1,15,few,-,CASSEGAPNTGELFF,TGCGCCAGCAGTGAAGGGGCACCGAACACCGGGGAGCTGTTTTTT
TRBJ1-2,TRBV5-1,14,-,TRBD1,CASSRGQGNYGYTF,TGCGCCAGCAGCAGGGGACAGGGAAACTATGGCTACACCTTC